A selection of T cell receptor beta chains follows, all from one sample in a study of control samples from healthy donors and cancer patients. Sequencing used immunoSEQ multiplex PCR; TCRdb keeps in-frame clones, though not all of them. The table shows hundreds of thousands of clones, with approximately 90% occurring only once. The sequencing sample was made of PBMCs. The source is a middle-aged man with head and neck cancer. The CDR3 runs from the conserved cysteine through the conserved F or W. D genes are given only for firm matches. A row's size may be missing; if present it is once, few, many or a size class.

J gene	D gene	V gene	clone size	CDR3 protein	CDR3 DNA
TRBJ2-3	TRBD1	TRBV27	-	CASSLPPDRARSDTQYF	TGTGCCAGCAGTTTACCCCCCGACAGGGCTAGATCAGATACGCAGTATTTT
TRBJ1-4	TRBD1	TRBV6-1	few	CASSEALGQGEKLFF	TGTGCCAGCAGTGAAGCGCTGGGACAGGGTGAAAAACTGTTTTTT
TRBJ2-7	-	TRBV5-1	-	CASSLGNSYEQYF	TGCGCCAGCAGCTTGGGCAACTCCTACGAGCAGTACTTC
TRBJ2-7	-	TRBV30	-	CAWETGRSSYEQYF	TGTGCCTGGGAAACAGGGAGGTCGTCCTACGAGCAGTACTTC
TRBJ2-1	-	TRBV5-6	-	CASSLQTFSYNEQFF	TGTGCCAGCAGCTTGCAGACATTTTCCTACAATGAGCAGTTCTTC
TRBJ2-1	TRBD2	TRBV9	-	CASSVGPSGGARTSYNEQFF	TGTGCCAGCAGCGTAGGGCCTAGCGGGGGGGCCAGGACCTCCTACAATGAGCAGTTCTTC
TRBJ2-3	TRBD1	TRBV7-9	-	CASSGQGGGTDTQYF	TGTGCCAGCAGCGGACAGGGAGGCGGCACAGATACGCAGTATTTT
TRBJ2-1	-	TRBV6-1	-	CASSEGSQGRTKFF	TGTGCCAGCAGTGAAGGCTCACAGGGACGGACCAAGTTCTTC
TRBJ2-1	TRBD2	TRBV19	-	CASSIDLTVAGGRYNEQFF	TGTGCCAGTAGTATAGATTTAACGGTAGCGGGGGGTCGATACAATGAGCAGTTCTTC
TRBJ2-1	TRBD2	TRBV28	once	CASSSRTSVSINEQFF	TGTGCCAGCAGTTCTCGGACTAGCGTCAGTATCAATGAGCAGTTCTTC
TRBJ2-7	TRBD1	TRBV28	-	CASSKQLQGLSYEQYF	TGTGCCAGCAGTAAACAATTACAGGGGCTTTCCTACGAGCAGTACTTC
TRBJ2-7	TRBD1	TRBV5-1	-	CASSPGQGFSVSYEQYF	TGCGCCAGCAGCCCGGGACAGGGTTTTTCAGTCTCCTACGAGCAGTACTTC
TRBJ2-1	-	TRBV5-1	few	CASSKERPIRDLNNEQFF	TGCGCCAGCAGTAAGGAAAGACCAATCCGGGACTTAAACAATGAGCAGTTCTTC
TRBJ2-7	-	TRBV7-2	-	CASSRTRSYEQYF	TGTGCCAGCAGCCGGACACGCTCCTACGAGCAGTACTTC
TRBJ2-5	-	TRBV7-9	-	CASSSGSQETQYF	TGTGCCAGCAGCAGCGGGTCCCAAGAGACCCAGTACTTC
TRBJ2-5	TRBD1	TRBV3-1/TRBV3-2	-	CASSLSPDRAGETQYF	TGTGCCAGCAGCCTCTCTCCGGACAGGGCAGGAGAGACCCAGTACTTC
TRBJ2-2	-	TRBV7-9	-	CASSSAQGSDTGELFF	TGTGCCAGCAGCTCCGCCCAGGGGTCGGATACCGGGGAGCTGTTTTTT
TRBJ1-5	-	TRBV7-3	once	CASSLGAHQPQHF	TGTGCCAGCAGCTTAGGGGCCCACCAGCCCCAGCATTTT
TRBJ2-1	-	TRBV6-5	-	CASNGGRVYNEQFF	TGTGCCAGCAATGGGGGACGGGTCTACAATGAGCAGTTCTTC
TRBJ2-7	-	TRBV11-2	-	CASSLVLSSYEQYF	TGTGCCAGCAGTCTCGTCCTGAGTTCCTACGAGCAGTACTTC
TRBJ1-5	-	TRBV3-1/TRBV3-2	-	CASSQGPVGASQHF	TGTGCCAGCAGCCAAGGCCCAGTTGGGGCGTCCCAGCATTTT
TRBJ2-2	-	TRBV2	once	CASSGINTGELFF	TGTGCCAGCTCGGGGATTAACACCGGGGAGCTGTTTTTT
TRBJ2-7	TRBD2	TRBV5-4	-	CASSSAGTSTYEQYF	TGTGCCAGCAGCTCCGCAGGGACTAGTACCTACGAGCAGTACTTC
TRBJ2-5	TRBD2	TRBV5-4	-	CASSLPTGLAGETQYF	TGTGCCAGCAGCTTGCCTACAGGACTAGCGGGAGAGACCCAGTACTTC
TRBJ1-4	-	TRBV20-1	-	CSVGVNEKLFF	TGCAGTGTGGGGGTTAATGAAAAACTGTTTTTT
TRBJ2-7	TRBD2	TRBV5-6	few	CASSLERDNLYEQYF	TGTGCCAGCAGCTTGGAGCGGGATAATCTCTACGAGCAGTACTTC
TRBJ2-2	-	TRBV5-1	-	CASSLALDTGELFF	TGCGCCAGCAGCTTGGCCCTCGACACCGGGGAGCTGTTTTTT
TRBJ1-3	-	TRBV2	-	CASQQGVKEAGNTIYF	TGTGCCAGTCAACAGGGTGTCAAGGAAGCTGGAAACACCATATATTTT
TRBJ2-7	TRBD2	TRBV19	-	CASSQSGSGTVKYF	TGTGCCAGTAGTCAGTCGGGTAGCGGGACGGTGAAGTACTTC
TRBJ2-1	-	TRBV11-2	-	CASSKLADSYNEQFF	TGTGCCAGCAGTAAATTAGCCGATTCCTACAATGAGCAGTTCTTC
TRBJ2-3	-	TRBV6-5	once	CASTPGSDTQYF	TGTGCCAGCACCCCGGGCTCAGATACGCAGTATTTT
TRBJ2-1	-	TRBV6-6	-	CASSSGTEQFF	TGTGCCAGCAGTTCCGGGACTGAGCAGTTCTTC
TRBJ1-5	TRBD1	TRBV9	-	CARGQGSRNQPQHF	TGTGCCAGGGGACAGGGAAGTAGAAATCAGCCCCAGCATTTT
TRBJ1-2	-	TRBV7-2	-	CASSVGSNYGYTF	TGTGCCAGCAGCGTCGGGAGTAACTATGGCTACACCTTC
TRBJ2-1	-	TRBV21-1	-	CASSKRRRREEQFF	TGTGCCAGCAGCAAAAGGAGGCGGAGAGAGGAGCAGTTCTTC
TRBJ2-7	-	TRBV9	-	CASSRGRSSYEQYF	TGTGCCAGCAGCAGGGGGAGATCTTCCTACGAGCAGTACTTC
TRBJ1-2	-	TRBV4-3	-	CASSQDHGTYGYTF	TGCGCCAGCAGCCAAGACCACGGAACCTATGGCTACACCTTC